Listed below are T cell receptor beta chains from one sample, sequenced in a study of cytomegalovirus exposure and HLA in healthy donors. Method: immunoSEQ multiplex PCR; TCRdb's copy keeps in-frame clones and lacks some. This table holds approximately 160,000 clones, about 90% found once. Sequencing used PBMCs. These receptors all stem from a woman aged 18-29 years in good health and CMV-seropositive. CDR3s include the opening cysteine and the closing phenylalanine or tryptophan. The D gene is left open where the match is weak. Rows give clone size only sometimes, using once, few, many, or a class for an expanded clone.

size	D	V	J	DNA	CDR3
-	-	TRBV30	TRBJ2-1	TGTGCCTGGCGAGGGGGGGTAATGAGCAATGAGCAGTTCTTC	CAWRGGVMSNEQFF
-	TRBD2	TRBV7-3	TRBJ2-1	TGTGCCAGCAGTAAAAGGGGTAGCGGGGGCTACAATGAGCAGTTCTTC	CASSKRGSGGYNEQFF
few	-	TRBV6-1	TRBJ2-3	TGTGCCAGCAGTGGACTCGCCCCAGGGGTCTTCGCAGATACGCAGTATTTT	CASSGLAPGVFADTQYF
-	-	TRBV19	TRBJ2-1	TGTGCCAGTAGGTTGGGGGGAGTGGGGGAGCAGTTCTTC	CASRLGGVGEQFF
-	-	TRBV10-1	TRBJ2-4	TGCGCCTCATCGTCGGGTTCGGGAAACATTCAGTACTTC	CASSSGSGNIQYF
-	TRBD1	TRBV5-4	TRBJ2-6	TGTGCCAGCAGCTTGGCACCGACAGGGGCGAGCTCTGGGGCCAACGTCCTGACTTTC	CASSLAPTGASSGANVLTF
-	TRBD2	TRBV7-2	TRBJ2-1	TGTGCCAGCAGCTTCGAGCGGGAGGGGGGTAATGAGCAGTTCTTC	CASSFEREGGNEQFF
-	-	TRBV9	TRBJ2-3	TGTGCCAGCAGCGTAGACACGTGGGCGGATACGCAGTATTTT	CASSVDTWADTQYF
-	-	TRBV18	TRBJ1-2	TGTGCCAGCTCATCGCCGGGAGGGGGGGCGGATGGCTACACCTTC	CASSSPGGGADGYTF
-	-	TRBV6-6	TRBJ1-1	TGTGCCAGCAGTGTCCAGGGGTACACTGAAGCTTTCTTT	CASSVQGYTEAFF
-	-	TRBV6-6	TRBJ2-1	TGTGCCAGCAGGGACCCGGGAAATGCCAACCGGGAGCAGTTCTTC	CASRDPGNANREQFF